The 12 T cell receptor beta chains presented below share a single source sample, sequenced in a study of T cell clonotyping in hematopoietic cell transplantation. Measured with immunoSEQ multiplex PCR; TCRdb has only the in-frame clones, and not every one. Altogether approximately 12,000 clones are present, roughly 45% being singletons, with the ten largest covering 10% to 11%. The sequencing sample was made of peripheral blood mononuclear cells. All receptors derive from a man aged 50 or older in good health. Some clones in this sample may be carry-over from other donors' samples.

This clone was seen once. CDR3 sequence: CAWRGQGPDTQYF. CDR3 nucleotide sequence: TGTGCCTGGAGGGGGCAGGGCCCAGATACGCAGTATTTT. The V gene is TRBV30, the J gene TRBJ2-3; perhaps TRBD1 as D (5 bases). V was trimmed by 3 bases and J by 4 bases, leaving 11 bases between them. CDR3 length: 13 amino acids. Germline V gene sequence: CDR1 GTSNPN, CDR2 SVGIG (reference sequence).

This clone was seen just once. The J gene is TRBJ2-7, the V gene TRBV15; possibly TRBD1 for D (5 bases). Trimming left V 0 bases short and J 2 bases short, with 11 bases between. CDR3 length: 15 residues. In germline, CDR1 is LNHNV, CDR2 YYDKDF (reference sequence). This CDR3 reads CATSRDAAQAYEQYF. CDR3 DNA: TGTGCCACCAGCAGAGATGCCGCACAGGCCTACGAGCAGTACTTC.

This clone was counted a single time. The rearrangement uses TRBV9 and TRBJ1-2; D is perhaps TRBD1 (6 bases). The V gene lost 2 bases and the J gene lost 0 bases, with 11 bases spanning the gap. The CDR3 length is 15 residues. Looked up from germline, CDR1 is SGDLS and CDR2 is YYNGEE. CDR3 bases: TGTGCCAGCAGCGTGGGGGGCGCTACTAACTATGGCTACACCTTC. This sequence encodes CASSVGGATNYGYTF.

The chain joins TRBV10-1 to TRBJ1-1; possible D gene TRBD1, 5 bases. CDR1 and CDR2 (germline): WNHNN, SYGVQD (reference sequence). CDR3 length: 15 amino acids. Trimming took off 6 bases at V and 1 base at J, with 15 bases between the two ends. Here the CDR3 reads CASSLSGGSNTEAFF. The CDR3 DNA is TGCGCCAGCAGCCTCTCGGGGGGTTCGAACACTGAAGCTTTCTTT.

This chain links TRBV27 with TRBJ2-1, with 8 nucleotides matching TRBD2. J lost 9 bases, V lost 3 bases, and 13 bases had no gene match. Germline values: CDR1 MNHEY, CDR2 SMNVEV (reference sequence). The CDR3 sequence is 16 residues long. The DNA for the CDR3 is TGTGCCAGCAGTTTCCAAGGTAGCGGGAACAGCGGTGAGCAGTTCTTC. Protein sequence: CASSFQGSGNSGEQFF.

V usage is TRBV7-9 and J usage is TRBJ2-1; 13 bases map to TRBD2. This CDR3 is built from 16 residues. The J segment lost 9 bases and the V segment lost 5 bases, leaving 10 bases of the junction unmatched. Germline CDR1 SEHNR, CDR2 FQNEAQ (reference sequence). CDR3 amino acids: CASSPWTSGSGFEQFF. The CDR3 DNA is TGTGCCAGCAGCCCCTGGACTAGCGGGAGTGGCTTTGAGCAGTTCTTC.

This chain links TRBV2 with TRBJ1-2; D is unclear. Germline V gene lookup returns CDR1 SNHLY and CDR2 FYNNEI. Trimming took 5 bases from V and 4 from J, leaving 8 bases between them. This CDR3 has 12 amino acids. The CDR3 DNA is TGTGCCAGCAGTCGTCAGGTCTATGGCTACACCTTC. As protein: CASSRQVYGYTF.

The J gene is TRBJ2-1, the V gene TRBV29-1; the D gene is possibly TRBD2 (6 bases). V dropped 4 bases and J dropped 2 bases, with 9 bases sitting between them. This CDR3 is built from 13 residues. The germline CDR1 and CDR2 sequences are SQVTM and ANQGSEA. CDR3 region: CSVGEVAYNEQFF. The CDR3 region has the DNA TGCAGCGTTGGGGAGGTAGCCTACAATGAGCAGTTCTTC.

There are a few counts of this clone. This chain joins TRBV25-1 and TRBJ2-1; D might be TRBD1 or TRBD2, each matching 6 bases. Germline-derived CDR1 and CDR2 are MGHDK and SYGVNS. Trimming pared 4 bases from V and 10 bases from J, leaving 20 bases between. There are 15 residues in the CDR3. The CDR3 loop is CASSGPRGGTTEQFF. CDR3 bases: TGTGCCAGCAGTGGGCCCCGTGGCGGGACAACCGAGCAGTTCTTC.

This clone appeared once. V and J are TRBV30 and TRBJ2-1; 9 positions match TRBD2. V shed 1 base and J 9 bases; nucleotides not matched to a gene: 10. The CDR3 has 15 amino acids. The germline CDR1 and CDR2 sequences are GTSNPN and SVGIG (reference sequence). CDR3 region: CAWSAMAGGQGEQFF. The CDR3 DNA reads TGTGCCTGGAGTGCGATGGCGGGAGGGCAGGGTGAGCAGTTCTTC.

This chain joins TRBV5-4 and TRBJ2-7; unclear D gene. V lost 4 bases and J 0 bases, leaving 14 bases between the germline ends. Per germline, CDR1 SGHNT and CDR2 YYREEE (reference sequence). This CDR3 has 15 residues. CDR3 sequence: CASSPGVSTSYEQYF. The CDR3 DNA follows: TGTGCCAGCAGCCCCGGAGTCTCCACCTCCTACGAGCAGTACTTC.

The V and J genes are TRBV6-5 and TRBJ2-7; D is undetermined. Germline V gene lookup returns CDR1 MNHEY and CDR2 SVGAGI. The CDR3 is 14 amino acids. V was pared by 0 bases and J by 5 bases, with 11 bases between. The CDR3 is CASSYSNVKDEQYF. CDR3 DNA sequence: TGTGCCAGCAGTTACTCGAATGTTAAGGACGAGCAGTACTTC.